The T cell receptor beta chain described here comes from a study of long-term antiretroviral therapy in people with HIV (dated by TCRdb to between 2021 and 2023). Regarding the study in general: The earliest samples were collected approximately a decade before the 2015 WHO recommendation for immediate ART, a period when ART was typically delayed until CD4 counts fell. A retrospective serial study tested whether changes in peripheral blood TRB repertoire composition and diversity were associated with ART initiation and durable HIV suppression. From some 33 adults with confirmed HIV infection, the cohort provided 192 cryopreserved PBMC samples, gathered serially across a mean of approximately six years (range 1-12). Of the approximately 32 participants with HIV, fewer than twelve were female. No cross-contamination during QIAcube processing was shown when test extractions of a monoclonal T-cell line were performed alongside about 30 polyclonal samples. Study-wide findings and limitations: Starting ART was linked to a significant rise in TRB diversity, yet even after long-term ART the diversity remained significantly lower than in transplant donor controls. CDR3 length ranges in HIV repertoires were narrower than in controls, and network structure suggested an antigen-experienced repertoire with only a slight naive shift after ART. The repertoire was dominated across all time points by expanded TRB clones identified before ART initiation, although this dominance was seen to fluctuate and to decrease in many PLHIV after ART. Inferences about post-ART repertoire changes are limited because no data were available on ART adherence, viral resistance or therapy changes. Since PBMC availability was limited, sequencing covered only the TCR beta chain, with no alpha chain pairing. Samples dated from about 2004 to 2017, and the ART regimens used may be less effective than current ones. Because pre-ART samples had limited cell numbers, unsorted PBMC were profiled rather than sorted CD4+ and CD8+ T cells.

The immunoSEQ hsTCRB v3.0 assay was used at survey level resolution to sequence the TRB variable region. The targeted TRB sequencing depth was about 35,000-55,000 T-cell genomes per sample. TRB libraries were pooled and sequenced on an Illumina MiSeq using a v3 150-cycle kit. On the study's bioinformatics: Analysis of repertoires was carried out in R inside a reproducible Nextflow workflow spanning QC, data transformation and analysis. LymphoSeq2, an R package for exploring AIRR-Seq data, was used to implement custom analyses. Four samples that yielded fewer than 5000 total TRB sequences were excluded, so that approximately 170 HIV repertoires were analyzed. Of the roughly 190 retained HIV repertoires, about 59 were collected before and about 130 after ART initiation. Repertoires were downsampled to 5000 TRB nucleotide sequences, with summary statistics averaged over 100 downsampling iterations. Only TRB sequences with CDR3 regions of at least seven amino acids were retained for analysis. Diversity was measured with a Shannon entropy-derived clonality score and the Gini coefficient. In the repertoire networks, any two of the top 5000 CDR3 amino acid sequences were linked whenever the two sequences differed by an edit distance of one. For TRB CDR3 amino acid sequences, antigen specificity groups and MHC restriction were predicted with GLIPH2. CDR3 amino acid sequences were matched against VDJdb and McPAS-TCR to flag known CMV, EBV, HIV or tissue antigen associations. Pre-ART, post-ART and control groups were compared with Wilcoxon signed-rank tests and Holm-Bonferroni correction. TCRdb re-hosts the immuneACCESS table, in-frame sequences only. Its copies lack some clones; in the studies checked, an unresolved V gene accounts for under half of them, and the cause for the rest is not known. Clone size and the V and J calls come from that table; the DNA yielded D and trimming. The sample table lists 25,000 to 35,000 clones, approximately 96% of them with a count of one. The ten largest clones take up around 2% of the sample.

With respect to this clone: It lacks a known antigen. Per-nucleotide qualities are absent, and no much larger clonotype sits a single base away.

Participants were included only if at least one PBMC sample before ART initiation and at least two post-ART samples were available. Treatment was received in the United States of America by all participants with HIV. Before DNA extraction, cryopreserved samples of about 0.9-10 million PBMC were thawed and then washed. At the time of the earliest PBMC sample, participants with HIV were aged between about 20 and 54 years. PBMC samples were contributed by each participant from 1-4 timepoints before ART initiation and 2-8 timepoints after ART initiation, with a median of 7 samples. Serial HIV viral load, CD4+ T-cell count, ART history and demographic data were obtained for every participant. Genomic DNA was extracted from unsorted PBMC with a Qiagen kit on a QIAcube, processed in batches of 12 samples. Trimming removed 5 bases from V and 6 bases from J, leaving 9 bases between the germline ends. There are 12 amino acids in the CDR3, from cysteine to phenylalanine inclusive. The read is trimmed to its CDR3 DNA, 36 bases read in frame from base 1. CDR1 and CDR2 are drawn from the germline V gene (reference sequence): SEHNR, FQNEAQ.

The rearranged chain carries TRBV7-9 and TRBJ2-3; a confident D gene designation cannot be given. The receptor was derived from a man aged 25 to 40 with HIV. The sample here was unsorted PBMCs, taken roughly 6.9 years after starting antiretroviral therapy. Here is the DNA: TGTGCCAGCAGCCCGGTCGGGGATACGCAGTATTTT. Translated, it gives CASSPVGDTQYF. The full variable domain, with segments outside the CDR3 supplied by the reference TRBV7-9 and TRBJ2-3 proteins, appears as DTGVSQNPRHKITKRGQNVTFRCDPISEHNRLYWYRQTLGQGPEFLTYFQNEAQLEKSRLLSDRFSAERPKGSFSTLEIQRTEQGDSAMYLCASSPVGDTQYFGPGTRLTVL.